A selection of T cell receptor beta chains follows, all from one sample in a study of T cell responses to AZD1222 COVID-19 vaccine. Here immunoSEQ multiplex PCR was the method, and the copy in TCRdb shows in-frame clones only, minus some. Of 85,000 to 130,000 clones in the sample, roughly 88% were seen once. The sample consisted of peripheral blood, taken on day 0 of AZD1222 vaccination. Receptors were obtained from an adult in good health. Each CDR3 is given with its conserved first and last residue. Each record gives: V gene, J gene, CDR3 protein.

TRBV19	TRBJ1-2	CASNQGPYGYTF
TRBV7-2	TRBJ1-3	CASSLAVRPSGNTIYF
TRBV7-6	TRBJ1-5	CASSGRQGGQPQHF
TRBV9	TRBJ2-1	CASSSKGSTFDEQFF
TRBV9	TRBJ2-7	CASSVATLGLAGGPAYEQYF
TRBV6-5	TRBJ1-1	CASRWEMNTEAFF
TRBV6-6	TRBJ1-2	CASILTGGNFGYTF
TRBV5-1	TRBJ1-3	CASSVSGNTIYF
TRBV7-7	TRBJ2-5	CASSRGLAGGETQYF
TRBV5-1	TRBJ2-7	CASSLELVGEQYF
TRBV6-2/TRBV6-3	TRBJ2-7	CASSGRGQGTYEQYF
TRBV12-3/TRBV12-4	TRBJ1-2	CASSSRTWSYTF
TRBV7-3	TRBJ2-3	CASSLTVGGGTDTQYF
TRBV7-9	TRBJ1-5	CASSPDRGWGNQPQHF
TRBV7-3	TRBJ2-2	CASSPQGRGTGELFF